The sequence of this TCR beta chain was determined in a study of regulatory T cells in long-lasting Graves disease. The CDR3 is 14 residues long. The V gene lost 5 bases and the J gene lost 4 bases, with 14 bases spanning the gap. Germline lookup yields CDR1 SEHNR and CDR2 FQNEAQ (reference sequence). The time point is: newly diagnosed GD, antithyroid drugs for less than 3 months. The TCR library was made from RNA extracted from PBMCs. In building TCR beta libraries, iRepertoire HTBI primers were used together with Arm-PCR of CDR3 regions. Each CDR3 protein is one row after TCRdb ran MiXCR on the multiplex PCR reads. The data hold 400,000 to 500,000 distinct CDR3 sequences, with about 15% observed a single time. This clonotype was counted only a few times. The same sample was also used in a study of T cells in Graves' hyperthyroidism and ophthalmopathy.

Material: peripheral blood mononuclear cells (PBMCs), obtained at new diagnosis, from a patient treated with antithyroid drugs. The chain uses TRBV7-9 and TRBJ1-1; weak D call: TRBD1 (6 bases). The sequence was collected from a woman in her twenties or thirties with Graves disease. CDR3 coding DNA: TGTGCCAGCAGCCGCGACAGGATCACCACTGAAGCTTTCTTT. It translates to CASSRDRITTEAFF.